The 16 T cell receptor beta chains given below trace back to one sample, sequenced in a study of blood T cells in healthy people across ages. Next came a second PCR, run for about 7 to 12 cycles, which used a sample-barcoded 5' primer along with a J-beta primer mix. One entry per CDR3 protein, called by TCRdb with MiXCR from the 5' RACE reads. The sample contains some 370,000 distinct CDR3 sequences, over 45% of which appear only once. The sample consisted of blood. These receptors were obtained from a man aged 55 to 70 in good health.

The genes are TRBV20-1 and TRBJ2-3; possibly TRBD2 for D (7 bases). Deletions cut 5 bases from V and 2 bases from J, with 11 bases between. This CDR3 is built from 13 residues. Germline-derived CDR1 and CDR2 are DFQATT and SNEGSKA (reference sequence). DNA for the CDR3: TGCAGTGCTTGCGGGGGCCTCACAGATACGCAGTATTTT. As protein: CSACGGLTDTQYF.

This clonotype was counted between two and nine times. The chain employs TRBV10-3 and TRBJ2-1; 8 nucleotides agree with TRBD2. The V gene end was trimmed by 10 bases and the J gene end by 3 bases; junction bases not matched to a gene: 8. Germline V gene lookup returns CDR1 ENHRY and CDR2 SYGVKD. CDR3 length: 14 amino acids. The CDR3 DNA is TGTGCCACCACGGCGGGGGGCGACTACAATGAGCAGTTCTTC. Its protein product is CATTAGGDYNEQFF.

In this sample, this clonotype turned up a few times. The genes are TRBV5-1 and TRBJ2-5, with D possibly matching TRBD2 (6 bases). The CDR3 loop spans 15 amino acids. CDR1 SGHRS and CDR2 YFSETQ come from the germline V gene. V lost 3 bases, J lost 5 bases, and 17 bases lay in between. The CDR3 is CASSSSFFAGETQYF. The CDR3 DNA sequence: TGCGCCAGCAGCTCCTCTTTTTTTGCGGGGGAGACCCAGTACTTC.

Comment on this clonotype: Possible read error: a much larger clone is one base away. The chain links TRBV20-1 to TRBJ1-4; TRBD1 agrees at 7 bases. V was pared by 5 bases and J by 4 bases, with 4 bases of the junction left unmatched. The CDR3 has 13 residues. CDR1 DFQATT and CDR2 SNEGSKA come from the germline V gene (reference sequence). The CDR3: CSASRQGNEKLFF. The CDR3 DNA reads TGCAGTGCTTCGCGACAGGGTAATGAAAAACTGTTTTTT.

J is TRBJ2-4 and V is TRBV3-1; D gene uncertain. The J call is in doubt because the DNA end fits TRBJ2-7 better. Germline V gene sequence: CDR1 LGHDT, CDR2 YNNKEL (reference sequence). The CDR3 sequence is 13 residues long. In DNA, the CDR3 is TGTGCCTCCAGCAGCTCCTTTAGGTACGAGCAGTACTTC. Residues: CASSSSFRYEQYF.

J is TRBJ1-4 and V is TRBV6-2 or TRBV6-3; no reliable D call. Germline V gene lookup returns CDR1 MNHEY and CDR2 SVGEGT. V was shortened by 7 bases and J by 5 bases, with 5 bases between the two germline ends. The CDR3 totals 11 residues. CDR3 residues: CASTDNEKLFF. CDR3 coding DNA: TGTGCCAGCACCGACAATGAAAAACTGTTTTTT.

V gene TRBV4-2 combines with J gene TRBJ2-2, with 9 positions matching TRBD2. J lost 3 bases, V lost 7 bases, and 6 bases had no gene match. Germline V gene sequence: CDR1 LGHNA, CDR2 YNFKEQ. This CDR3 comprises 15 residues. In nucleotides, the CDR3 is TGTGCCAGCACCGCGGGAGGGCTTGACACCGGGGAGCTGTTTTTT. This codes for CASTAGGLDTGELFF.

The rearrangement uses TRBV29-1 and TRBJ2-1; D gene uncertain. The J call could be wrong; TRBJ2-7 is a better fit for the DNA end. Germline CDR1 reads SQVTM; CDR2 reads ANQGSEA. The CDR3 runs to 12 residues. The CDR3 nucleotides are TGCAGCGTTGGTGACATCAGGTACGAGCAGTACTTC. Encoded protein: CSVGDIRYEQYF.

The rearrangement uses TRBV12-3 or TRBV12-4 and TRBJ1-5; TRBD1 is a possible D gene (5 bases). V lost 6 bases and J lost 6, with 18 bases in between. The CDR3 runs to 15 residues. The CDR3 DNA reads TGTGCCAGCAGCCGGCTCGGGGACGGGGGTCAGCCCCAGCATTTT. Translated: CASSRLGDGGQPQHF.

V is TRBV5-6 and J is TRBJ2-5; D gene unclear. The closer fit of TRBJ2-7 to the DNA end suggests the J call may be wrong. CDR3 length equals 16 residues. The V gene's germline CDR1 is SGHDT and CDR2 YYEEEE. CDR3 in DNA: TGTGCCAGCAGCTTGAGTTCTTGGCAACGGCGCTACGAGCAGTACTTC. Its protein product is CASSLSSWQRRYEQYF.

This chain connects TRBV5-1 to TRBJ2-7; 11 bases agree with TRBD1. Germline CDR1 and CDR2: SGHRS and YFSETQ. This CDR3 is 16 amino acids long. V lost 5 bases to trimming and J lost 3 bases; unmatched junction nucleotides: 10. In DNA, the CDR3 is TGCGCCAGCAGTTCCGGGACAGGGGGAATCAACTACGAGCAGTACTTC. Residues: CASSSGTGGINYEQYF.

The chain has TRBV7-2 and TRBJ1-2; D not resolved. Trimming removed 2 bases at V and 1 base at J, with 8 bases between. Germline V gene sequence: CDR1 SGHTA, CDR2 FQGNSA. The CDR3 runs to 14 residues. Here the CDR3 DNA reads TGTGCCAGCAGCTTACCGGGGATTAACTATGGCTACACCTTC. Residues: CASSLPGINYGYTF.

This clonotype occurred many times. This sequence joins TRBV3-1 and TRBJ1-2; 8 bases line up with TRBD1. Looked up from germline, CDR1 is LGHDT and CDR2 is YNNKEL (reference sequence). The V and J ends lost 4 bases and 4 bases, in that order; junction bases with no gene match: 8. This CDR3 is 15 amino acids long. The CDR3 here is CASSRGQGGSYGYTF. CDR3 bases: TGTGCCAGCAGCCGAGGACAGGGAGGAAGCTATGGCTACACCTTC.

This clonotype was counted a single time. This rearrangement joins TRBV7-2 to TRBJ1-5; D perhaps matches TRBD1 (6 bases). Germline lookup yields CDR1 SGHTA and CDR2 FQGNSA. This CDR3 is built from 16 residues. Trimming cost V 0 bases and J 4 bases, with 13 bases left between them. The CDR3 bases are TGTGCCAGCAGCTTAGCTGGGGGCGTTACGAATCAGCCCCAGCATTTT. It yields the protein CASSLAGGVTNQPQHF.

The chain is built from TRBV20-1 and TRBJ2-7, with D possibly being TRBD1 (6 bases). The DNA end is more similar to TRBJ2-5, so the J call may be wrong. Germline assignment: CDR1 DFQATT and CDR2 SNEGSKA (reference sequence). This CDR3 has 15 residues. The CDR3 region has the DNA TGCAGTGCCAGGGGTGGGGTGTATGAGAGTGGGACCCAGTACTTC. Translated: CSARGGVYESGTQYF.

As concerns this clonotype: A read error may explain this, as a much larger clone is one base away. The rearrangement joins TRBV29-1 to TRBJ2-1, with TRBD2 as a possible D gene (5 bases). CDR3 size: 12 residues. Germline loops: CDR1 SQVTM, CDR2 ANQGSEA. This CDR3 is CSGGLLYKEQFF. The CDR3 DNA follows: TGCAGCGGCGGACTCCTCTACAAGGAGCAGTTCTTC.